This TCR beta chain comes out of a study of tumor-infiltrating lymphocytes in primary liver carcinoma. Study background: Primary liver carcinoma, confirmed by histopathology, was surgically resected. Findings and caveats of the study: The study found tumor-adjacent and tumor-blood pairs overlapped less than tumor region pairs.

The authors made TCR beta cDNA from about 500 ng total RNA with a constant-region primer. For TCR beta, libraries were produced by three nested multiplex PCR rounds using slightly modified ARM-PCR. TRBV1-TRBV30 forward and Cbeta reverse primers drove the first two roughly 10-cycle rounds. TCRdb independently ran MiXCR on the multiplex PCR reads; one entry per CDR3 protein. The sample holds just over 300,000 distinct CDR3 sequences; about 50% are singletons and the top ten take 17%. The CDR3 runs 15 residues. CDR1 is SGHNT, CDR2 YYREEE, per germline (reference sequence). V gave up 4 bases and J gave up 3 bases, with 14 bases separating them. In this sample, this clonotype turned up many times. Its antigen is not known. The source of the blood RNA was unsorted whole blood, and germline DNA was extracted as well.

The rearrangement links TRBV5-4 to TRBJ1-5; a weak D match, TRBD1 (6 bases). This clonotype was sampled from a young woman with primary liver carcinoma and hepatitis B virus infection. Sequencing input: peripheral blood. CDR3 sequence (DNA): TGTGCCAGCAGCCAAGGGGGGGGAGACAATCAGCCCCAGCATTTT. This codes for CASSQGGGDNQPQHF.